These 14 T cell receptor beta chains originate from one sample sequenced in a study of regulatory T cells in long-lasting Graves disease. Time point described: newly diagnosed GD, antithyroid drugs for less than 3 months. From RNA extracted from PBMCs, the TCR library was made. Relying on iRepertoire HTBI primers and Arm-PCR of CDR3 regions, the team built TCR beta libraries. MiXCR was run by TCRdb on the multiplex PCR reads, yielding one entry per CDR3 protein. The sample records more than 450,000 distinct CDR3 sequences, about 12% being singletons. The same data also went into a second study, on T cells in Graves' hyperthyroidism and ophthalmopathy.

This material consisted of peripheral blood mononuclear cells (PBMCs), taken at new diagnosis, from a patient treated with antithyroid drugs. The receptors shown here come from a woman younger than 45 with Graves disease.

Points on this clonotype: The junction does not match germline at one end; this may be a read error. J is TRBJ2-4 and V is TRBV6-4, with TRBD2 matching over 8 bases. The germline V gene encodes CDR1 MRHNA and CDR2 SNTAGT. This CDR3 has 17 residues. The CDR3 region has the DNA TGTGCCAGCAGTTACTCCCCTACTAGCGGCGCCAAAAACATTCAGTACTTC. Encoded protein: CASSYSPTSGAKNIQYF.

In its sample, this clonotype was seen a few times. The J gene is TRBJ1-5, the V gene TRBV11-1; TRBD1 matches at 8 bases. Germline CDR1 and CDR2: SGHAT and FQDESV (reference sequence). V was pared by 5 bases and J by 9 bases, with 9 bases of the junction left unmatched. The CDR3 totals 14 residues. CDR3 sequence: CASSQGQGSGPQHF. The CDR3 region has the DNA TGTGCCAGCAGCCAAGGACAGGGTAGCGGGCCCCAGCATTTT.

There are a few counts of this clonotype. The chain joins TRBV7-9 to TRBJ2-5, with D tentatively TRBD1 (7 bases). Germline V CDR1 and CDR2: SEHNR, FQNEAQ (reference sequence). Trimming took 5 bases from V and 5 from J, leaving 15 bases between them. This CDR3 spans 14 amino acids. This CDR3 reads CASSVTQGRETQYF. CDR3 DNA: TGTGCCAGCAGCGTGACACAGGGGAGGGAGACCCAGTACTTC.

This clonotype appeared a few times. V usage is TRBV6-1 and J usage is TRBJ1-1; possible D gene TRBD1, 5 bases. CDR1 is MNHNS, CDR2 SASEGT, per germline. The CDR3 spans 13 residues. V lost 6 bases, J lost 1 base, and 9 bases lay in between. In nucleotides, the CDR3 is TGTGCCAGCAGGGAGCAGGGGAACACTGAAGCTTTCTTT. Its protein is CASREQGNTEAFF.

This clonotype has ten or more counts. V is TRBV12-3 or TRBV12-4 and J is TRBJ2-2, with D hard to call. V dropped 6 bases and J dropped 7 bases, with 9 bases sitting between them. The CDR3 contains 12 residues. CDR3 amino acids: CASRLEIGELFF. The CDR3 DNA reads as TGTGCCAGCAGGCTCGAGATCGGGGAGCTGTTTTTT.

V is TRBV7-9 and J is TRBJ1-1; no clear D gene. V lost 2 bases, J lost 5 bases, and 6 bases lay in between. Germline-derived CDR1 and CDR2 are SEHNR and FQNEAQ (reference sequence). CDR3 size: 12 residues. The DNA for the CDR3 is TGTGCCAGCAGCTTACTCAGAACTGAAGCTTTCTTT. Translated: CASSLLRTEAFF.

This clonotype was recorded many times. The gene calls are TRBV6-1 and TRBJ2-7, with D perhaps assigned TRBD1 or TRBD2 (6 bases each). The germline V gene has CDR1 MNHNS and CDR2 SASEGT. This CDR3 has 15 residues. With 0 bases removed from V and 7 bases from J, the gap between germline ends came to 16 bases. The CDR3 loop reads CASSEAGGLPWEQYF. The CDR3 nucleotides read TGTGCCAGCAGTGAAGCGGGGGGCCTCCCGTGGGAGCAGTACTTC.

This clonotype has a handful of counts. A much larger clone differs from this one at a single base, so this may be a read error. The J gene is TRBJ2-7, the V gene TRBV28, with TRBD2 as a possible D gene (6 bases). The CDR3 totals 18 residues. Germline CDR1 reads MDHEN; CDR2 reads SYDVKM. The CDR3 reads CASGLAAGFFSLGYEQYF. The CDR3 DNA follows: TGTGCCAGCGGTTTGGCGGCGGGGTTTTTCTCCTTGGGCTACGAGCAGTACTTC.

This clonotype came up many times. The chain couples TRBV6-4 to TRBJ1-5; D is possibly TRBD1 (5 bases). Germline V gene lookup returns CDR1 MRHNA and CDR2 SNTAGT. The CDR3 contains 16 residues. V lost 4 bases, J lost 1 base, and 14 bases lay in between. The CDR3 spells CASSVWGGESNQPQHF. The CDR3 DNA is TGTGCCAGCAGTGTCTGGGGGGGTGAAAGCAATCAGCCCCAGCATTTT.

The gene calls are TRBV11-3 and TRBJ2-3; the match to TRBD2 covers 10 bases. Germline CDR1 SGHNT, CDR2 YENEEA. The CDR3 spans 17 residues. V shed 1 base, J shed 3 bases, and the junction held 7 bases outside the gene matches. The CDR3, as DNA: TGTGCCAGCAGCTTAGTCCTCCGACTAGCGGGTACAGATACGCAGTATTTT. Its protein product is CASSLVLRLAGTDTQYF.

Many counts were recorded for this clonotype. J is TRBJ1-5 and V is TRBV28, with D possibly being TRBD1 (6 bases). The germline CDR1 and CDR2 sequences are MDHEN and SYDVKM. V lost 8 bases to trimming and J lost 7 bases, with 15 bases between them. CDR3 length equals 13 residues. The CDR3 protein is CASETGQRQPQHF. The CDR3 DNA reads as TGTGCCAGCGAGACAGGCCAGCGGCAGCCCCAGCATTTT. Full variable domain (remainder filled in from reference TRBV28 and TRBJ1-5): DVKVTQSSRYLVKRTGEKVFLECVQDMDHENMFWYRQDPGLGLRLIYFSYDVKMKEKGDIPEGYSVSREKKERFSLILESASTNQTSMYLCASETGQRQPQHFGDGTRLSIL.

This clonotype came up a few times. The chain carries TRBV28 and TRBJ2-5, with no clear D. Germline CDR1 and CDR2: MDHEN and SYDVKM. The length of the CDR3 is 13 residues. The germline V and J ends were trimmed by 2 bases and 7 bases, with 11 bases remaining between them. The CDR3, as DNA: TGTGCCAGCAGTTTAGTCTCAAGAGGGACCCAGTACTTC. Protein sequence: CASSLVSRGTQYF.

This clonotype was counted a few times. The genes are TRBV6-5 and TRBJ1-1; 8 nucleotides match TRBD1. Germline trimming cut 2 bases from V and 0 bases from J; bases unmatched to any gene: 8. This CDR3 spans 17 amino acids. Germline values: CDR1 MNHEY, CDR2 SVGAGI. CDR3 sequence reads: CASSYRFRQGMNTEAFF. The CDR3 coding sequence is TGTGCCAGCAGTTACCGGTTTCGACAGGGGATGAACACTGAAGCTTTCTTT.

This clonotype was picked up a small number of times. This chain links TRBV5-4 with TRBJ2-7, with D possibly matching TRBD2 (6 bases). The CDR3 is 15 residues long. V was shortened by 4 bases and J by 3 bases, with 17 bases between the two germline ends. From germline, CDR1 is SGHNT and CDR2 YYREEE (reference sequence). The CDR3 nucleotides read TGTGCCAGCAGCGCGGATGATGCGGGGATCTACGAGCAGTACTTC. This translates into CASSADDAGIYEQYF. Combining the CDR3 with reference TRBV5-4 and TRBJ2-7 gives the whole variable domain ETGVTQSPTHLIKTRGQQVTLRCSSQSGHNTVSWYQQALGQGPQFIFQYYREEENGRGNFPPRFSGLQFPNYSSELNVNALELDDSALYLCASSADDAGIYEQYFGPGTRLTVT.